The T cell receptor beta chain described here comes from a study of T cell responses to AZD1222 COVID-19 vaccine. In the case of this clone: What it binds is not known.

Here immunoSEQ multiplex PCR was the method, and the copy in TCRdb shows in-frame clones only, minus some. The table has under 200,000 clones, around nine tenths seen once. Study-wide points: With two AZD1222 doses given, Spike-specific TCR breadth and depth both rose. Just a handful of people given AZD1222 tested seropositive at baseline.

The sequence derives from an adult in good health. This specimen was peripheral blood, taken on day 0 of AZD1222 vaccination.

The CDR3 loop reads CASSYLTGGYEKLFF. The CDR3 bases are TGTGCCAGCAGTTACCTGACAGGGGGCTATGAAAAACTGTTTTTT. The chain couples TRBV6-2 or TRBV6-3 to TRBJ1-4; 10 positions agree with TRBD1. The CDR3 covers 15 residues. V lost 2 bases to trimming and J lost 6 bases; unmatched junction nucleotides: 3. In germline, CDR1 is MNHEY, CDR2 SVGEGT.